The 24 T cell receptor beta chains presented below share a single source sample, sequenced in a study of blood T cell repertoires in COVID-19. Profiling relied on immunoSEQ multiplex PCR, and the TCRdb table lists in-frame clones only, not all of them. The sample holds approximately 270,000 clones; about 85% are singletons and the top ten take roughly 3.1%. The specimen was peripheral blood. These receptors came from a man between 18 and 35 years old with active or convalescent COVID-19.

The chain recombines TRBV9 with TRBJ2-5; 9 bases are shared with TRBD2. CDR3 size: 15 residues. From germline, CDR1 is SGDLS and CDR2 YYNGEE. The J segment lost 5 bases and the V segment lost 3 bases, leaving 8 bases of the junction unmatched. The CDR3, as DNA: TGTGCCAGCAGCGATGCGGGAGGGGGAGGGGAGACCCAGTACTTC. It yields the protein CASSDAGGGGETQYF.

V gene TRBV28 combines with J gene TRBJ1-1; unclear D gene. The length of the CDR3 is 13 residues. Trimming took off 6 bases at V and 0 bases at J, with 8 bases between the two ends. Germline-derived CDR1 and CDR2 are MDHEN and SYDVKM. The CDR3 protein is CASRMALNTEAFF. For the CDR3, the DNA is TGTGCCAGCAGAATGGCTTTGAACACTGAAGCTTTCTTT. Full variable domain (outside the CDR3, taken from reference TRBV28 and TRBJ1-1): DVKVTQSSRYLVKRTGEKVFLECVQDMDHENMFWYRQDPGLGLRLIYFSYDVKMKEKGDIPEGYSVSREKKERFSLILESASTNQTSMYLCASRMALNTEAFFGQGTRLTVV.

The chain is built from TRBV6-5 and TRBJ2-1; tentative D call: TRBD1 (5 bases). This CDR3 spans 15 amino acids. Germline CDR1 and CDR2: MNHEY and SVGAGI. The V end was cut by 0 bases, the J end by 2 bases, with 8 bases between. CDR3 sequence: CASSYSGRTYNEQFF. In nucleotides, the CDR3 is TGTGCCAGCAGTTACTCGGGGCGGACCTACAATGAGCAGTTCTTC.

In this sample, this clone turned up a few times. Other DNA variants within this sample encode the same CDR3. In DNA form, the CDR3 reads TGTGCCAGCAGCGTAGATCCAGGTAACACCGGGGAGCTGTTTTTT. This sequence encodes CASSVDPGNTGELFF. The chain carries TRBV9 and TRBJ2-2; D is unclear. The CDR3 sequence is 15 residues long. V lost 0 bases and J 2 bases, leaving 8 bases between the germline ends. Germline loops: CDR1 SGDLS, CDR2 YYNGEE.

The V and J genes are TRBV5-8 and TRBJ2-3; 7 bases line up with TRBD2. V lost 2 bases to trimming and J lost 2 bases; unmatched junction nucleotides: 8. CDR1 SGHTS and CDR2 YDEGEE come from the germline V gene. The CDR3 spans 16 residues. CDR3 coding DNA: TGTGCCAGCAGCTTCCCAGCGGGGCTCCTCACAGATACGCAGTATTTT. Protein product: CASSFPAGLLTDTQYF. Drawing the rest from reference TRBV5-8 and TRBJ2-3, the complete variable domain is EAGVTQSPTHLIKTRGQQATLRCSPISGHTSVYWYQQALGLGLQFLLWYDEGEERNRGNFPPRFSGRQFPNYSSELNVNALELEDSALYLCASSFPAGLLTDTQYFGPGTRLTVL.

The chain recombines TRBV6-1 with TRBJ1-5; D perhaps matches TRBD1 (6 bases). Germline V CDR1 and CDR2: MNHNS, SASEGT. This CDR3 spans 14 amino acids. Trimming took off 3 bases at V and 3 bases at J, with 9 bases between the two ends. DNA for the CDR3: TGTGCCAGCAGTGAGACAGGAAACAATCAGCCCCAGCATTTT. It translates to CASSETGNNQPQHF.

The chain combines TRBV6-1 with TRBJ1-5; D is undetermined. CDR3 size: 14 residues. Trimming removed 2 bases at V and 2 bases at J, with 7 bases between. Germline loops: CDR1 MNHNS, CDR2 SASEGT. This CDR3 is CASSELGGNQPQHF. The CDR3 DNA sequence: TGTGCCAGCAGTGAACTCGGGGGCAATCAGCCCCAGCATTTT.

V gene TRBV27 combines with J gene TRBJ2-5, with 10 bases aligning to TRBD2. The trim removed 2 bases at V and 2 bases at J, leaving 5 bases unmatched. Germline assignment: CDR1 MNHEY and CDR2 SMNVEV (reference sequence). The CDR3 consists of 16 residues. The CDR3 loop reads CASSLNGLAAQETQYF. As DNA, the CDR3 is TGTGCCAGCAGTTTAAACGGACTAGCGGCACAAGAGACCCAGTACTTC.

The genes are TRBV7-2 and TRBJ2-5; the D gene is possibly TRBD2 (5 bases). V was pared by 4 bases and J by 8 bases, with 17 bases between. CDR1 SGHTA and CDR2 FQGNSA come from the germline V gene. CDR3 length: 14 residues. This CDR3 is CASSSRALSSTQYF. The CDR3 nucleotides are TGTGCCAGCAGCTCGCGGGCCTTGAGCAGCACCCAGTACTTC.

V usage is TRBV25-1 and J usage is TRBJ2-2; 8 positions agree with TRBD2. The V segment lost 2 bases and the J segment 4 bases; nucleotides outside the gene matches: 6. The CDR3 totals 16 residues. Germline loops: CDR1 MGHDK, CDR2 SYGVNS. The CDR3 region is CASSETGRGGTGELFF. The CDR3 DNA reads as TGTGCCAGCAGTGAAACGGGTCGGGGGGGCACCGGGGAGCTGTTTTTT.

J is TRBJ1-1 and V is TRBV6-5, with D hard to call. CDR1 is MNHEY and CDR2 is SVGAGI in the germline V gene. The germline V and J ends were trimmed by 2 bases and 7 bases, with 8 bases remaining between them. This CDR3 spans 12 amino acids. The CDR3 DNA follows: TGTGCCAGCAGTTACGGGCAGCTTGAAGCTTTCTTT. Protein: CASSYGQLEAFF.

The chain is built from TRBV9 and TRBJ1-1, with D possibly matching TRBD1 (6 bases). Trimming stripped 3 bases from V and 0 bases from J, with 12 bases between. This CDR3 region has 15 residues. Germline loops: CDR1 SGDLS, CDR2 YYNGEE. CDR3 region: CASSGQDLMNTEAFF. CDR3 coding DNA: TGTGCCAGCAGCGGACAGGATCTGATGAACACTGAAGCTTTCTTT.

This clone was counted only a few times. The chain has TRBV7-9 and TRBJ2-2; 11 bases agree with TRBD1. J was trimmed by 4 bases and V by 5 bases; bases with no gene match: 15. CDR1 is SEHNR and CDR2 is FQNEAQ in the germline V gene (reference sequence). The CDR3 length is 19 residues. CDR3 sequence: CASSPRTGGFGLVTGELFF. The CDR3 DNA sequence: TGTGCCAGCAGCCCACGGACAGGGGGCTTTGGTCTAGTCACCGGGGAGCTGTTTTTT.

CDR3: CASSLGPQAGGLNEQFF. In DNA form, the CDR3 reads TGTGCCAGCAGCTTAGGACCCCAAGCGGGAGGTTTGAATGAGCAGTTCTTC. The chain carries TRBV7-8 and TRBJ2-1; TRBD2 matches at 9 bases. This CDR3 spans 17 amino acids. The germline V gene encodes CDR1 SGHVS and CDR2 FQNEAQ. The trim removed 1 base at V and 7 bases at J, leaving 11 bases unmatched. The full variable domain, rest sourced from reference TRBV7-8 and TRBJ2-1, is GAGVSQSPRYKVAKRGQDVALRCDPISGHVSLFWYQQALGQGPEFLTYFQNEAQLDKSGLPSDRFFAERPEGSVSTLKIQRTQQEDSAVYLCASSLGPQAGGLNEQFFGPGTRLTVL.

The chain carries TRBV5-8 and TRBJ2-3; 7 bases map to TRBD1. Trimming cost V 5 bases and J 4 bases; bases outside gene matches: 4. In germline, CDR1 is SGHTS, CDR2 YDEGEE. The CDR3 runs to 13 residues. CDR3 nucleotides: TGTGCCAGCAGTTTCGACAGGGCAGATACGCAGTATTTT. It translates to CASSFDRADTQYF.

V is TRBV9 and J is TRBJ1-1, with D possibly TRBD1 on 6 matching bases. V lost 7 bases, J lost 4 bases, and 20 bases lay in between. The CDR3 consists of 15 residues. The germline V gene encodes CDR1 SGDLS and CDR2 YYNGEE. The CDR3 loop reads CASGSSGGVGTEAFF. CDR3 nucleotide sequence: TGTGCCAGCGGAAGTTCTGGGGGCGTTGGCACTGAAGCTTTCTTT.

The CDR3 bases are TGTGCCAGCAGTTTAATATCGAAACAGGGGAGTCAGCCCCAGCATTTT. Amino acid sequence: CASSLISKQGSQPQHF. This chain joins TRBV28 and TRBJ1-5; 7 nucleotides line up with TRBD1. Germline CDR1 reads MDHEN; CDR2 reads SYDVKM. V lost 2 bases to trimming and J lost 6 bases; unmatched junction nucleotides: 10. The CDR3 has 16 amino acids.

J is TRBJ2-7 and V is TRBV6-2 or TRBV6-3; D is undetermined. This CDR3 contains 13 residues. CDR1 is MNHEY, CDR2 SVGEGT, per germline. The germline V and J ends were trimmed by 5 bases and 1 base, with 9 bases remaining between them. CDR3: CASSLFRSYEQYF. CDR3 nucleotide sequence: TGTGCCAGCAGTCTCTTCAGGTCCTACGAGCAGTACTTC.

The chain joins TRBV18 to TRBJ1-4; 9 bases map to TRBD1. From germline, CDR1 is KGHSH and CDR2 LQKENI. This CDR3 has 14 residues. With V trimmed by 2 bases and J by 5 bases, 0 bases remained unmatched. The CDR3 DNA reads as TGTGCCAGCTCACCAGGGACAGGGAATGAAAAACTGTTTTTT. Encoded protein: CASSPGTGNEKLFF.

This clone has at least ten counts. This rearrangement joins TRBV7-6 to TRBJ2-7; 7 bases map to TRBD1. The CDR3 extends over 13 amino acids. After removal of 6 bases from V and 3 bases from J, the junction contained 5 bases not matched to a gene. Germline V CDR1 and CDR2: SGHVS, FNYEAQ. The CDR3: CASRDRSNYEQYF. The CDR3 bases are TGTGCCAGCAGGGACAGGTCTAACTACGAGCAGTACTTC.

The chain joins TRBV2 to TRBJ2-1, with D maybe TRBD1 (5 bases). Deletions cut 5 bases from V and 7 bases from J, with 18 bases between. Per germline, CDR1 SNHLY and CDR2 FYNNEI. CDR3 length equals 15 residues. The DNA for the CDR3 is TGTGCCAGCAGTCTCTGGGTATCCAGGGATAATGAGCAGTTCTTC. It specifies CASSLWVSRDNEQFF.

Notes on this clone: The missing conserved phenylalanine or tryptophan at the end of this CDR3 makes a read error likely. The limits of the CDR3 on the DNA are not certain, so only TCRdb's listed CDR3 is given. The CDR3 region is CASRIGQVIQV. The chain combines TRBV12-3 or TRBV12-4 with TRBJ1-1; the table's D call, TRBD1, has no DNA check behind it. The CDR3 comprises 11 residues, both ends counted.

This chain uses TRBV10-3 with TRBJ1-3, with D possibly being TRBD1 (6 bases). Germline loops: CDR1 ENHRY, CDR2 SYGVKD. V lost 7 bases to trimming and J lost 9 bases, with 10 bases between them. The CDR3 totals 11 residues. CDR3 sequence reads: CAIMGATTIYF. The CDR3 nucleotides are TGTGCCATCATGGGGGCTACCACCATATATTTT.

This clone was picked up one time. CDR3 in amino acids: CAISPPGGGGSTDTQYF. In DNA, the CDR3 is TGTGCCATCAGCCCCCCGGGTGGCGGGGGTAGCACAGATACGCAGTATTTT. The chain carries TRBV10-3 and TRBJ2-3, with 7 bases identical to TRBD2. CDR1 is ENHRY and CDR2 is SYGVKD in the germline V gene. After removal of 6 bases from V and 0 bases from J, the junction contained 12 bases not matched to a gene. The CDR3 totals 17 residues.